This T cell receptor beta chain was found in a study of cytomegalovirus exposure and HLA in healthy donors. Study information: In an early release, HLA-typed donors contributed some 88 million unique TCR sequences.

Germline-derived CDR1 and CDR2 are SGHDT and YYEEEE. The V and J ends lost 0 bases and 6 bases respectively, with 12 bases between them. The CDR3 spans 14 residues. With regard to this clone: Its antigen is undetermined.

Study results and limitations: Generally TCR sequences proved uncommon, though certain public TCRs appeared in numerous donors. Analysis was performed later, and it showed HLA-associated TCR beta chains to be more clonally expanded than equally common others.

Vbeta (60) and Jbeta (13) primers were used in the PCR. TCRdb's table, derived via immunoSEQ multiplex PCR, lists solely in-frame clones and lacks some. The sample lists around 130,000 clones, 78% occurring once. This receptor was obtained from a woman under 30 in good health and CMV-seronegative. The chain carries TRBV5-6 and TRBJ1-2; tentative D call: TRBD1 (5 bases). The sequenced sample was PBMCs. The CDR3 DNA sequence: TGTGCCAGCAGCTTGGAGGGGCCAGCTGATGGCTACACCTTC. Its protein is CASSLEGPADGYTF.